Detailed here is one TCR beta chain. The antigen is undetermined. The junction departs from the called germline gene at one end, perhaps through a read error. This sample was taken from a study of cytomegalovirus exposure and HLA in healthy donors. As for the study in general: Some 180 million T cells yielded roughly 120 million unique TCR beta sequences in earlier analysis. A data release that came early held approximately 85 million unique TCRs from HLA-typed donors. Whole-study findings and limits: In a later analysis, about 17,000 TCR beta sequences were associated with HLA alleles at 0.05 false discovery rate.

Primers for the PCR totalled 60 Vbeta and 13 Jbeta. Per the study methods: In a later analysis, of tens of millions of unique beta chains, roughly 9.9 million appeared in at least two donors. Generated by immunoSEQ multiplex PCR, the TCRdb table keeps only in-frame clones and is missing some. V and J calls plus clone size are reproduced from that table; the DNA served to infer D and trimming. The repertoire consists of about 160,000 clones, with more than 65% occurring once and the leading ten covering approximately 1.3%. Germline CDR1 and CDR2: LNHDA and SQIVND (reference sequence). The CDR3 contains 16 residues.

The receptor comes from a man younger than 40 in good health and CMV-seronegative. The gene calls are TRBV19 and TRBJ1-1; 7 bases map to TRBD1. Sequenced: PBMCs. The CDR3 DNA is TGTCCCTTCAGGGGGATGGCAGGGTGGGGGAACACTGAAGTTTTCTTT. It yields the protein CPFRGMAGWGNTEVFF.